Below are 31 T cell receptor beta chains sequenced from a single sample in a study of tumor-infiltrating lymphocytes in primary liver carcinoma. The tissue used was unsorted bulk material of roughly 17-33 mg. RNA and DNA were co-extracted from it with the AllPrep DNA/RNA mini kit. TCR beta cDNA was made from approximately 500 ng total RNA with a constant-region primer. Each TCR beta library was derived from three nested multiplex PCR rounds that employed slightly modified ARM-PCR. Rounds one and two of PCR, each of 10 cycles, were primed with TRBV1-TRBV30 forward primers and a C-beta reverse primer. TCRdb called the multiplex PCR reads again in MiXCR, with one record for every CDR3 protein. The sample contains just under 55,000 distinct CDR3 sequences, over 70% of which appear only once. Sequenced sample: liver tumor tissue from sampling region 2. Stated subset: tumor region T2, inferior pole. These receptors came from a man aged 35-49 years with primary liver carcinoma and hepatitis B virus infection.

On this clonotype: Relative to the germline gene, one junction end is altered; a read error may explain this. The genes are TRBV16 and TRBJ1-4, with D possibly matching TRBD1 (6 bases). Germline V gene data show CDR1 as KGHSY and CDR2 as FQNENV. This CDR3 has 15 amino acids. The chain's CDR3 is CANSQSGATNERLFF. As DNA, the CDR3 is TGTGCCAACAGCCAATCGGGGGCAACTAATGAAAGACTGTTTTTT.

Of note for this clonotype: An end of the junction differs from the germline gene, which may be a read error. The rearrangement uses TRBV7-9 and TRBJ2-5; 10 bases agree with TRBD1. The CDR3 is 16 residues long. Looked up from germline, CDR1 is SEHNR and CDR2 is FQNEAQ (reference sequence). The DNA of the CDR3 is TGTGCCAGCTGCTCCCGGGACAGGGGAGTCCAAGAGACCCTGTACTTC. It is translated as CASCSRDRGVQETLYF.

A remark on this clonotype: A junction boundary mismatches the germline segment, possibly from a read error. CDR3 in amino acids: CATSYHGSGGTEAFF. As DNA, the CDR3 is TGTGCCACCAGTTACCATGGCAGTGGGGGCACTGAAGCTTTCTTT. The chain carries TRBV28 and TRBJ1-1, with D possibly TRBD1 on 5 matching bases. This CDR3 is built from 15 residues. Per the germline V gene, CDR1 is MDHEN and CDR2 is SYDVKM. Looking up the rest from reference TRBV28 and TRBJ1-1 gives the full variable domain: DVKVTQSSRYLVKRTGEKVFLECVQDMDHENMFWYRQDPGLGLRLIYFSYDVKMKEKGDIPEGYSVSREKKERFSLILESASTNQTSMYLCATSYHGSGGTEAFFGQGTRLTVV.

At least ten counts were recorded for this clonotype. In DNA, the CDR3 is TGTGCCAGCACGGCGGGGACTGAAGCTTTCTTT. Amino acids: CASTAGTEAFF. This rearrangement joins TRBV7-9 to TRBJ1-1, with unresolved D. Germline values: CDR1 SEHNR, CDR2 FQNEAQ (reference sequence). Trimming removed 7 bases from V and 5 bases from J, with 8 bases in between. The CDR3 has 11 residues.

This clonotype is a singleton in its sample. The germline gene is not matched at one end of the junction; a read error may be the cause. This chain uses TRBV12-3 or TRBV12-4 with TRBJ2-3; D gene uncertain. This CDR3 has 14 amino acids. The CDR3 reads CASSFTERRDMQYF. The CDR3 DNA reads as TGTGCCAGCAGTTTTACAGAGAGAAGAGATATGCAGTATTTT.

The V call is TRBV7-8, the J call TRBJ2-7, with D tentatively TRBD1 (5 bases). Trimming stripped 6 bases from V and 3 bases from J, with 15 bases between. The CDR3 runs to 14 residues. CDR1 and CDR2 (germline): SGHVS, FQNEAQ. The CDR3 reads CASSLDSEYYEQYF. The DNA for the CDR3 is TGTGCCAGCAGTCTTGACAGCGAATACTACGAGCAGTACTTC.

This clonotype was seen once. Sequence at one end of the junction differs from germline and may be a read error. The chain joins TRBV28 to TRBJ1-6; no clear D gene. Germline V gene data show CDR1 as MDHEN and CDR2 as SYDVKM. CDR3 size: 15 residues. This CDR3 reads CTSSSGGEGNSPLHF. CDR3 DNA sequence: TGTACCAGCAGTTCAGGAGGCGAAGGAAATTCACCCCTCCACTTT.

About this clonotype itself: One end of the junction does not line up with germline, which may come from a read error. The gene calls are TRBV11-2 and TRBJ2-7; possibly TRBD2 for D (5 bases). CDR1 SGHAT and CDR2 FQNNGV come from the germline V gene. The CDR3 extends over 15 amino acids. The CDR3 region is CASIPLEAAHHDQYF. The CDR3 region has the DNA TGTGCCAGCATCCCCTTGGAAGCGGCCCACCACGACCAGTACTTC.

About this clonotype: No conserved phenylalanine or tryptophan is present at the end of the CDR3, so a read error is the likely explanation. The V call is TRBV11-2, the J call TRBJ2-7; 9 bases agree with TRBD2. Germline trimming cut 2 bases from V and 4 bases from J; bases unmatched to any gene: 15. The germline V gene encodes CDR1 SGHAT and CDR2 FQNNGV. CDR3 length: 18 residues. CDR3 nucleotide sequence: TGTGCCAGCAGCTTATCCATTGGACTTGCGGGAGGGGGGTACGAGCAGTACATC. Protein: CASSLSIGLAGGGYEQYI.

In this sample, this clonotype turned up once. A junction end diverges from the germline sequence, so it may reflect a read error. The DNA for the CDR3 is TGTGCAGGCAGCGTGGACCGCCACTACGGCTACACCTTC. This encodes CAGSVDRHYGYTF. The V and J genes are TRBV5-4 and TRBJ1-2; D not certain. The CDR3 consists of 13 residues. CDR1 is SGHNT, CDR2 YYREEE, per germline (reference sequence).

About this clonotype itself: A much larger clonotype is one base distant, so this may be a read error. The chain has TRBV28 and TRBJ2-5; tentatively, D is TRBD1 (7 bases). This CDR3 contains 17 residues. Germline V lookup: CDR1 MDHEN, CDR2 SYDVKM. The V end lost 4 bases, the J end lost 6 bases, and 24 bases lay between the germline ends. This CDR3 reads CASSSYGEVRGRKTQYF. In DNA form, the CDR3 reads TGTGCCAGCAGTTCATATGGGGAGGTGAGGGGGCGTAAGACCCAGTACTTC.

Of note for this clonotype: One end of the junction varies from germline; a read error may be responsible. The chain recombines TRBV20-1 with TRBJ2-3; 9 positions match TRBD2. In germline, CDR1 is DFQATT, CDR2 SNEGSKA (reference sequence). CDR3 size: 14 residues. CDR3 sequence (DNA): TGCTGTGCTAGAGCTAGCGGGATCACAGATACGCAGTATTTT. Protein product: CCARASGITDTQYF.

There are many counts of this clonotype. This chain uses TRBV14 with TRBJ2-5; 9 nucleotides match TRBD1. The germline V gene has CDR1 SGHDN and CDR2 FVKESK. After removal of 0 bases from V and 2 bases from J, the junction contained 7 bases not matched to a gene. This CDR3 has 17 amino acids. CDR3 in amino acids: CASSQDQGTGIQETQYF. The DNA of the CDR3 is TGTGCCAGCAGCCAAGATCAAGGGACAGGGATTCAAGAGACCCAGTACTTC.

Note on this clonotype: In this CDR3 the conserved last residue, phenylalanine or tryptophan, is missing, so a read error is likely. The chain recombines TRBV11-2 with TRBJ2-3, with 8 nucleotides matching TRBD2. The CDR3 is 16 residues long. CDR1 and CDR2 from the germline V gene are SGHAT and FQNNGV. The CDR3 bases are TGTGCCAGCAGCCCCCCAACTAGCGGCAGCACAGTTACGCAGTATTAT. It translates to CASSPPTSGSTVTQYY.

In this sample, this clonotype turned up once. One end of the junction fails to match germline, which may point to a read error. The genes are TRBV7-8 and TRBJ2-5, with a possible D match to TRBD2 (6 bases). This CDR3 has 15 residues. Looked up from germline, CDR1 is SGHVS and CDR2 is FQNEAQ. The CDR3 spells CASSLNPASRETHHF. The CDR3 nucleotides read TGTGCCAGCAGCCTAAATCCGGCTAGCCGGGAGACCCATCACTTC. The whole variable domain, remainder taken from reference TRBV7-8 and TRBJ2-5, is GAGVSQSPRYKVAKRGQDVALRCDPISGHVSLFWYQQALGQGPEFLTYFQNEAQLDKSGLPSDRFFAERPEGSVSTLKIQRTQQEDSAVYLCASSLNPASRETHHFGPGTRLLVL.

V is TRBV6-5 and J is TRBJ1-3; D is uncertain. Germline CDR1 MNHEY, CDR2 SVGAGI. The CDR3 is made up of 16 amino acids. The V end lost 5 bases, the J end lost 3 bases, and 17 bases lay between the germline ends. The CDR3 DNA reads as TGTGCCAGCAGTCGAAAGCGACCGTACTTTGGAAACACCATATATTTT. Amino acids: CASSRKRPYFGNTIYF.

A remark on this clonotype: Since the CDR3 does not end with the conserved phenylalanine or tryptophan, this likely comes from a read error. DNA for the CDR3: TGTGCCAACAGACCGGGGCCGAGCTCCTACGAGCAGTACTTA. This translates into CANRPGPSSYEQYL. The J gene is TRBJ2-7, the V gene TRBV4-1; D is tentatively TRBD1 or TRBD2 (5 bases each). This CDR3 region has 14 residues. Germline values: CDR1 MGHRA, CDR2 YSYEKL.

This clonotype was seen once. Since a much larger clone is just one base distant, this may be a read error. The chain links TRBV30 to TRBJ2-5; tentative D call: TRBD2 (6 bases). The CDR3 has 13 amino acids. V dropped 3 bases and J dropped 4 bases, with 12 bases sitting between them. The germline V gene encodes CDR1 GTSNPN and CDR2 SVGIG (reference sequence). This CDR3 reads CAWRGGTGETQYF. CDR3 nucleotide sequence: TGTGCCTGGAGAGGCGGGACTGGAGAGACCCAGTACTTC.

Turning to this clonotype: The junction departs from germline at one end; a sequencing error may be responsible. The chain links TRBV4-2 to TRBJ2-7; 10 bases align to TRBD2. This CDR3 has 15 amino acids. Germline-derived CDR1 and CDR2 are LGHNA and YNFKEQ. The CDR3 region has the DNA TGTGTCAGCTGCCAAGATTCTAGCGGGAGTTACGAGCAGAACTTC. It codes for CVSCQDSSGSYEQNF.

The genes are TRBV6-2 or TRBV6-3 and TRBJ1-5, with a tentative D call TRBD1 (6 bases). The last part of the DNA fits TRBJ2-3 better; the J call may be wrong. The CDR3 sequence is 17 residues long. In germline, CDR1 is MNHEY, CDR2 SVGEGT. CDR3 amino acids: CASSYYVQGLENQPQYF. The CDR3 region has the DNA TGTGCCAGCAGTTACTATGTGCAGGGGTTAGAGAATCAGCCCCAGTATTTT.

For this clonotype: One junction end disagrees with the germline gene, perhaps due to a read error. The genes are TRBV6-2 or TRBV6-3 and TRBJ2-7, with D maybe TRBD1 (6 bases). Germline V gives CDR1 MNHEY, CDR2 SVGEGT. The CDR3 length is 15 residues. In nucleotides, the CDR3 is TGTGCCAGCACCCAAAACCTTACAGGGACCAACGAACAGTACTTC. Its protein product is CASTQNLTGTNEQYF.

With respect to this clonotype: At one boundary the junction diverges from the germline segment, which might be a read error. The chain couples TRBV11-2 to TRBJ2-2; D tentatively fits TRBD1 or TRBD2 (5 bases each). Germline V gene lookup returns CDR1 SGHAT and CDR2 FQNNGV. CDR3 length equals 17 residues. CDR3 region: CVSSLVRTYPGTEEQFF. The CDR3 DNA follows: TGTGTCAGCAGCTTAGTTCGGACGTACCCAGGGACCGAGGAGCAGTTTTTT.

Here the CDR3 reads CAWSDDASTEAFF. In DNA, the CDR3 is TGTGCCTGGAGTGACGATGCTAGCACTGAAGCTTTCTTT. The chain is built from TRBV30 and TRBJ1-1; D ambiguous. Germline loops: CDR1 GTSNPN, CDR2 SVGIG (reference sequence). The CDR3 extends over 13 amino acids. Deletions cut 1 base from V and 4 bases from J, with 10 bases between.

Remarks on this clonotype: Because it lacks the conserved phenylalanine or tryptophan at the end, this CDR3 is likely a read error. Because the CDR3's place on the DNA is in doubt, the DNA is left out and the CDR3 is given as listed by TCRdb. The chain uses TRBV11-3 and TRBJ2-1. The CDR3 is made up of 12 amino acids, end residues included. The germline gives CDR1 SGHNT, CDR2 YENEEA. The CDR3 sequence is CASSLNANEQLI.

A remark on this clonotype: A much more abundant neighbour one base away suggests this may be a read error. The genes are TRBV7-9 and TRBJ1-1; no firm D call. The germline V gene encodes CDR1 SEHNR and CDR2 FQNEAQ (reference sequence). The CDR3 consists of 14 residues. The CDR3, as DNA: TGTGTCAGCAGCTCCATACAGATAAACACTGAAGCTTTCTTT. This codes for CVSSSIQINTEAFF.

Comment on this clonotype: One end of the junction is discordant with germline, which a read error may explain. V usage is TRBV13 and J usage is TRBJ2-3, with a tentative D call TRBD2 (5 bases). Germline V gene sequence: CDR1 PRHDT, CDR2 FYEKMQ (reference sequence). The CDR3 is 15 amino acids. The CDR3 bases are TGTGCCAGCAACTCTACGGGCCTCGACGGGGATACGCAGTGTTTT. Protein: CASNSTGLDGDTQCF.

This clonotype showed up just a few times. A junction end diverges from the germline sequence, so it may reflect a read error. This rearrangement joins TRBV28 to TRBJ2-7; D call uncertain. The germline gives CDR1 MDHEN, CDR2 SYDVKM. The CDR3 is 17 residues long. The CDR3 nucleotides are TGTGCCAACAGTAACCCCCCGGGTATGAATAGCCGCTACGAGCAGTACTTC. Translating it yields CANSNPPGMNSRYEQYF.

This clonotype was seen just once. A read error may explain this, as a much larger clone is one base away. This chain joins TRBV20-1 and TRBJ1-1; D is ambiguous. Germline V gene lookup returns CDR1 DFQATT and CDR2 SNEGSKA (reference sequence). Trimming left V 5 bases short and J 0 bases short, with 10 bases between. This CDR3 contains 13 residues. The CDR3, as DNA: TGCAGTGCTGTGGGAGTACTGAACACTGAAGCTTTCTTT. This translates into CSAVGVLNTEAFF.

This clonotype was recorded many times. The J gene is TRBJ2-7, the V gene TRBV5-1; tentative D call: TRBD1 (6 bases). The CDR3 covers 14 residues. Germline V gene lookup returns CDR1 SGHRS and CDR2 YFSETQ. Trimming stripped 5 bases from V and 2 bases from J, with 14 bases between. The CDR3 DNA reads TGCGCCAGCAGTTGGACAGCTGACACCTACGAGCAGTACTTC. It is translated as CASSWTADTYEQYF.

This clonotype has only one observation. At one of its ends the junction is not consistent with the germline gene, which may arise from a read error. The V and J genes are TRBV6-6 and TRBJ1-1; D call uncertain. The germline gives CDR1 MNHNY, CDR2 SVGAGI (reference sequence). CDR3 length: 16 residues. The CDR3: CARSSETVAANAEAFF. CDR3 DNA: TGTGCCAGGAGTTCAGAAACAGTTGCCGCTAACGCTGAAGCTTTCTTT.

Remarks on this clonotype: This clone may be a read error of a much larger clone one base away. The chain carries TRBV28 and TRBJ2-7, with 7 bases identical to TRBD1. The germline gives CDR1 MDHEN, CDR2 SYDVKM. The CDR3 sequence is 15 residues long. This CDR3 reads CASRSHGTEMSERYF. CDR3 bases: TGTGCCAGCAGGAGTCACGGGACAGAGATGAGCGAGCGGTACTTC.